This T cell receptor (beta chain) was captured by sequencing in a study of cytomegalovirus exposure and HLA in healthy donors. A multiplex PCR was run with 60 Vbeta primers and 13 Jbeta primers. The data were produced by immunoSEQ multiplex PCR, yet TCRdb's version contains in-frame clones alone and is incomplete. The sample holds 45,000 or so clones. As concerns this clone: The antigen is unknown.

The study, taken as a whole, reports: Later analysis placed DRB1 highest and HLA-C lowest in TCR association rates, which differed by HLA locus. HLA-A and HLA-B allele assignments for most subjects were reportedly predicted accurately using TCR beta sequences. Testing in vitro showed a few CMV-associated chains specific for CMV antigens. Cytomegalovirus association was listed for approximately 160 TCR beta chains.

The receptor comes from a male donor in good health and CMV-seronegative. The sample was PBMCs.

The CDR3 DNA follows: TGTGCCAGCAGGTTAGCGGGAGGGGGCAATGAGCAGTTCTTC. It codes for CASRLAGGGNEQFF. V usage is TRBV25-1 and J usage is TRBJ2-1, with TRBD2 matching 11 bases. The length of the CDR3 is 14 residues. Looked up from germline, CDR1 is MGHDK and CDR2 is SYGVNS. Unmatched junction bases numbered 4, after V lost 6 bases and J lost 6 bases.